This is a list of T cell receptor beta chains from one sample in a study of shared clonotypes between healthy human individuals. TCRdb keeps only in-frame clones here, not all; method: immunoSEQ multiplex PCR. Among over a million clones, 75% to 80% were seen once, and the ten largest hold 0.61%. Sequenced material: memory CD4+ T cells from PBMCs. The receptors come from a man younger than 35 in good health. Some clones in this sample may be carry-over from other donors' samples. CDR3s include the opening cysteine and the closing phenylalanine or tryptophan. The order of the fields is V gene, clone size, D gene, J gene, CDR3 protein, CDR3 DNA. D genes are given only for firm matches. The size entry is marked missing in some rows and otherwise reads once, few, many or a size class.

TRBV5-1	-	-	TRBJ2-1	CASRLVPTYNEQFF	TGCGCCAGCAGGTTGGTCCCCACTTACAATGAGCAGTTCTTC
TRBV6-1	once	TRBD1	TRBJ2-5	CASSFSRDSQYF	TGTGCCAGCAGTTTTTCCCGGGACAGTCAGTACTTC
TRBV28	-	TRBD1	TRBJ1-3	CASSLDRAPRNTIYF	TGTGCCAGCAGCCTCGACAGGGCTCCAAGAAACACCATATATTTT
TRBV5-5	few	-	TRBJ2-5	CASSLELQETQYF	TGTGCCAGCAGCTTGGAACTGCAAGAGACCCAGTACTTC
TRBV30	-	-	TRBJ1-6	CAWSGPGLSRSPLHF	TGTGCCTGGAGTGGGCCGGGGCTCAGCCGTTCACCCCTCCACTTT
TRBV7-9	-	-	TRBJ1-5	CASSSTEGTPNQPQHF	TGTGCCAGCAGTTCTACCGAAGGGACCCCCAATCAGCCCCAGCATTTT
TRBV6-1	many	-	TRBJ2-7	CASSEVGYEQYF	TGTGCCAGCAGTGAAGTTGGCTACGAGCAGTACTTC
TRBV11-3	few	-	TRBJ2-1	CASSSGSYNEQFF	TGTGCCAGCAGCTCCGGCTCCTACAATGAGCAGTTCTTC
TRBV28	-	-	TRBJ1-2	CASSANWGDYGYTF	TGTGCCAGCAGCGCCAATTGGGGGGACTATGGCTACACCTTC
TRBV5-1	few	-	TRBJ2-3	CASSRAGLSEADTQYF	TGCGCCAGCAGCCGCGCGGGACTCTCCGAGGCAGATACGCAGTATTTT
TRBV5-5	-	TRBD2	TRBJ2-7	CASSPWSQRGLVQYF	TGTGCCAGCAGCCCCTGGTCCCAGCGGGGCTTGGTGCAGTACTTC
TRBV4-3	-	-	TRBJ1-5	CASSQDGRNQPQHF	TGCGCCAGCAGCCAAGACGGACGGAATCAGCCCCAGCATTTT
TRBV27	-	TRBD1	TRBJ1-1	CASSLSARGFTEAFF	TGTGCCAGCAGTTTATCGGCCAGGGGGTTCACTGAAGCTTTCTTT
TRBV7-9	-	TRBD2	TRBJ2-3	CASSLREYLGGDTQYF	TGTGCCAGCAGCTTGCGGGAGTATCTAGGTGGAGATACGCAGTATTTT
TRBV7-2	many	-	TRBJ2-3	CASSAQTSQTDTQYF	TGTGCCAGCAGCGCCCAGACAAGTCAGACAGATACGCAGTATTTT
TRBV5-6	few	TRBD1	TRBJ1-4	CASSPRTGDEKLFF	TGTGCCAGCAGCCCGCGGACAGGGGATGAAAAACTGTTTTTT
TRBV7-7	-	TRBD2	TRBJ2-3	CASSSLAGGLADTQYF	TGTGCCAGCAGCTCCTTAGCGGGAGGTCTGGCAGATACGCAGTATTTT
TRBV5-4	-	TRBD2	TRBJ2-1	CASSPPDSGRAGRFF	TGTGCCAGCAGCCCCCCGGATAGCGGGAGGGCCGGGCGATTCTTC
TRBV15	-	TRBD2	TRBJ2-5	CATSRHLPGTSGRAREETQYF	TGTGCCACCAGCAGACACCTACCGGGGACTAGCGGGAGGGCTCGGGAAGAGACCCAGTACTTC
TRBV4-1	few	-	TRBJ1-1	CASSHWGRFGNTEAFF	TGCGCCAGCAGCCACTGGGGGCGCTTTGGGAACACTGAAGCTTTCTTT
TRBV30	many	-	TRBJ1-5	CAWSSDSNQPQHF	TGTGCCTGGAGTTCGGATAGCAATCAGCCCCAGCATTTT
TRBV28	-	-	TRBJ1-5	CASSGGGLYGPQHF	TGTGCCAGCAGTGGCGGGGGACTGTACGGCCCCCAGCATTTT
TRBV19	few	TRBD1	TRBJ1-2	CASSMIQGDYSYGYTF	TGTGCCAGTAGTATGATCCAGGGGGACTATTCCTATGGCTACACCTTC
TRBV5-1	-	-	TRBJ1-1	CASSLEPANTEAFF	TGCGCCAGCAGCTTGGAACCGGCGAACACTGAAGCTTTCTTT
TRBV5-6	-	TRBD1	TRBJ2-5	CASSPGQGTGTQYF	TGTGCCAGCAGCCCTGGACAGGGGACGGGGACCCAGTACTTC
TRBV5-1	-	-	TRBJ2-5	CASRPGGFLETQYF	TGCGCCTCGAGACCGGGGGGCTTTTTAGAGACCCAGTACTTC
TRBV5-1	-	-	TRBJ2-7	CASSFRGGQTDEQYF	TGCGCCAGCAGCTTCCGAGGTGGCCAAACGGACGAGCAGTACTTC
TRBV19	-	-	TRBJ2-2	CASSIKSQAGELFF	TGTGCCAGTAGTATCAAGAGTCAGGCCGGGGAGCTGTTTTTT
TRBV9	-	-	TRBJ2-2	CASSVATPGGELFF	TGTGCCAGCAGCGTAGCTACCCCAGGCGGGGAGCTGTTTTTT
TRBV5-4	-	-	TRBJ1-1	CASSRERKNTEAFF	TGTGCCAGCAGCCGAGAGCGGAAGAACACTGAAGCTTTCTTT
TRBV7-2	-	TRBD1	TRBJ2-5	CASSLVGTGLSQETQYF	TGTGCCAGCAGCTTAGTAGGGACAGGGTTGAGCCAAGAGACCCAGTACTTC
TRBV18	-	TRBD1	TRBJ1-1	CASSRGQGASEAFF	TGTGCCAGCTCCAGAGGACAGGGGGCCTCTGAAGCTTTCTTT
TRBV14	many	TRBD1	TRBJ1-1	CASSQDWGTGGEAFF	TGTGCCAGCAGCCAAGATTGGGGGACAGGGGGCGAAGCTTTCTTT
TRBV7-2	once	TRBD1	TRBJ2-7	CASSLGRTGAYEQYF	TGTGCCAGCAGCTTAGGAAGGACAGGGGCCTACGAGCAGTACTTC
TRBV7-3	-	-	TRBJ2-5	CASSQDVQETQYF	TGTGCCAGCAGCCAGGACGTACAAGAGACCCAGTACTTC
TRBV15	-	TRBD1	TRBJ1-2	CATSRGHGQDNYGYTF	TGTGCCACCAGCAGAGGACATGGACAGGACAACTATGGCTACACCTTC
TRBV11-2	-	TRBD2	TRBJ2-7	CASSRLAGVMVLEQYF	TGTGCCAGCAGCCGCTTAGCGGGAGTGATGGTCTTAGAGCAGTACTTC
TRBV6-1	few	-	TRBJ1-5	CASSELWLQPQHF	TGTGCCAGCAGTGAACTGTGGCTGCAGCCCCAGCATTTT
TRBV10-1	-	TRBD2	TRBJ2-5	CASSKTSGLAGGRQETQYF	TGCGCCAGCAGCAAAACATCGGGACTAGCGGGAGGACGCCAAGAGACCCAGTACTTC
TRBV5-1	-	-	TRBJ1-4	CASSLGGSGEKLFF	TGCGCCAGCAGCTTGGGTGGCTCGGGAGAAAAACTGTTTTTT